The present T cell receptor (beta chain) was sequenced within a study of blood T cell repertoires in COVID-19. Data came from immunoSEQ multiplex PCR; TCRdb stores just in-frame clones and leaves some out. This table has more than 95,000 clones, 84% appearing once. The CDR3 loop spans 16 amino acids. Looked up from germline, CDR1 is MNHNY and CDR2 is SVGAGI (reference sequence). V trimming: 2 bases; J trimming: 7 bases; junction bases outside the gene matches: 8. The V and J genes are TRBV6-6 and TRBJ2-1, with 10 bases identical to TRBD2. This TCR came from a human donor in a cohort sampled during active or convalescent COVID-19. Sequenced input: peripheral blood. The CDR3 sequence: CASSYSGGAIGNEQFF. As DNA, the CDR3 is TGTGCCAGCAGTTACAGCGGGGGGGCCATTGGAAATGAGCAGTTCTTC.